This T cell receptor (beta chain) is drawn from a study of blood T cell repertoires in COVID-19. About the study: Acute and convalescent COVID-19 samples came from the United States, Italy and Spain. PBMCs, B-cell-depleted T cells, or T cells were the source of the cDNA or gDNA that made up the material.

V shed 6 bases, J shed 6 bases, and the junction held 10 bases outside the gene matches. This CDR3 spans 14 amino acids. In the study's own analysis: Amplification of reference gene primers was used by the study to estimate nucleated cell counts. The repertoire was sequenced with immunoSEQ multiplex PCR; TCRdb's copy has only in-frame clones and lacks some. V and J calls plus clone size are reproduced from that table; the DNA served to infer D and trimming. The sample has about 56,000 clones; roughly nine tenths are singletons. One Seattle source followed patients from active infection through their disease course.

The receptor's source is a woman in her sixties or seventies with COVID-19, enrolled during active disease. The chain links TRBV5-3 to TRBJ2-7; 9 nucleotides match TRBD2. TRBV5-3 is known as an ORF, though its function is uncertain. The sample taken for sequencing was peripheral blood. CDR3: CARMRGGRGSEQYF. As DNA, the CDR3 is TGTGCCAGAATGCGGGGGGGCCGCGGATCCGAGCAGTACTTC.